The 9 T cell receptor beta chains below all came from one sample that was sequenced in a study of cytomegalovirus exposure and HLA in healthy donors. Vbeta (60) and Jbeta (13) primers were used in the PCR. Sequencing was performed with immunoSEQ multiplex PCR; in TCRdb, only in-frame clones are kept and a portion is missing. The table records 90,000 to 120,000 clones, roughly 78% of them present only once. The specimen was PBMCs. The receptors originated from a woman aged 40-49 years in good health and CMV-seronegative.

CDR3 protein: CSARGAYEQYF. In DNA, the CDR3 is TGCAGTGCTAGAGGAGCCTACGAGCAGTACTTC. This chain links TRBV20-1 with TRBJ2-7; no definite D call. CDR1 is DFQATT, CDR2 SNEGSKA, per germline (reference sequence). V was shortened by 1 base and J by 2 bases, with 3 bases between the two germline ends. This CDR3 spans 11 amino acids.

Of note for this clone: One end of the junction is discordant with germline, which a read error may explain. This rearrangement joins TRBV7-9 to TRBJ1-4; weak D call: TRBD1 (6 bases). The length of the CDR3 is 15 residues. CDR1 and CDR2 from the germline V gene are SEHNR and FQNEAQ (reference sequence). CDR3 sequence (DNA): TGTTCCAGCAGCTTGGTCGGACAGCCAAATGAAAAACTGTTTTTT. Amino acids: CSSSLVGQPNEKLFF.

V usage is TRBV9 and J usage is TRBJ2-1; 9 bases are shared with TRBD1. V dropped 3 bases and J dropped 6; count of bases not matched to a gene: 7. The germline gives CDR1 SGDLS, CDR2 YYNGEE. CDR3 size: 15 residues. The CDR3 DNA reads TGTGCCAGCAGCGCTCCGGGACAGGGCCGCAATGAGCAGTTCTTC. Its translation is CASSAPGQGRNEQFF.

The V gene is TRBV5-4, the J gene TRBJ2-2; perhaps TRBD2 as D (6 bases). The CDR3 is made up of 14 amino acids. The V gene's germline CDR1 is SGHNT and CDR2 YYREEE (reference sequence). The germline V and J ends were trimmed by 4 bases and 4 bases, with 11 bases remaining between them. The CDR3 is CASSLGGGTGELFF. DNA of the CDR3: TGTGCCAGCAGCCTGGGGGGAGGCACCGGGGAGCTGTTTTTT.

V is TRBV5-4 and J is TRBJ2-3, with TRBD2 matching over 11 bases. This CDR3 has 15 residues. J gave up 4 bases and V 4 bases, and 5 bases lay outside the gene matches. Germline V gene lookup returns CDR1 SGHNT and CDR2 YYREEE (reference sequence). This CDR3 reads CASSLTSGGADTQYF. DNA for the CDR3: TGTGCCAGCAGCCTCACTAGCGGGGGCGCAGATACGCAGTATTTT.

The CDR3 DNA follows: TGTGCCAGCAGCCGACAGGGAGGATCTAATGAAAAACTGTTTTTT. This translates into CASSRQGGSNEKLFF. The chain employs TRBV7-2 and TRBJ1-4, with 7 bases identical to TRBD1. With 5 bases clipped from V and 3 bases from J, the junction kept 6 bases outside the gene matches. From germline, CDR1 is SGHTA and CDR2 FQGNSA. This CDR3 region has 15 residues.

This chain links TRBV28 with TRBJ2-5, with 10 bases identical to TRBD1. Germline V lookup: CDR1 MDHEN, CDR2 SYDVKM. The CDR3 is 16 residues long. V lost 7 bases, J lost 5 bases, and 13 bases stayed unmatched. CDR3 nucleotide sequence: TGTGCCAGCACCGACAACCGACAGGGGGCAGGGGAGACCCAGTACTTC. As protein: CASTDNRQGAGETQYF.

The V and J genes are TRBV27 and TRBJ1-4; D uncertain. The CDR3 runs to 13 residues. Trimming cost V 4 bases and J 8 bases, with 11 bases left between them. Germline CDR1 reads MNHEY; CDR2 reads SMNVEV (reference sequence). CDR3 sequence reads: CASSWGAYEKLFF. The DNA of the CDR3 is TGTGCCAGCAGTTGGGGAGCATACGAAAAACTGTTTTTT.

The J gene is TRBJ2-5, the V gene TRBV28; no definite D call. The last part of the DNA fits TRBJ2-7 better; the J call may be wrong. Germline assignment: CDR1 MDHEN and CDR2 SYDVKM. The CDR3 totals 11 residues. The DNA of the CDR3 is TGTGCCAGCAGTACCTCGTACGAGCAGTACTTC. Protein sequence: CASSTSYEQYF.